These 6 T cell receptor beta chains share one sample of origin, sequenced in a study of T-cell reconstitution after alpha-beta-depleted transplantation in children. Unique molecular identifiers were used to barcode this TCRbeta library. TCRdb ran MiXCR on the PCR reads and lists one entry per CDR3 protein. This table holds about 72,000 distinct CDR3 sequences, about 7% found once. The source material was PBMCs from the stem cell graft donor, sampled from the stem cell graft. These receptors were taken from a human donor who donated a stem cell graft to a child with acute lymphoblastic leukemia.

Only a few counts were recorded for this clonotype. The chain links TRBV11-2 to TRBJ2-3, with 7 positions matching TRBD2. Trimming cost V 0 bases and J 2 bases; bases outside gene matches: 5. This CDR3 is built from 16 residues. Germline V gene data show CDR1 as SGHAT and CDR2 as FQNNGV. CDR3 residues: CASSLEGAGFTDTQYF. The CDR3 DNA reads TGTGCCAGCAGCTTAGAGGGAGCGGGGTTCACAGATACGCAGTATTTT.

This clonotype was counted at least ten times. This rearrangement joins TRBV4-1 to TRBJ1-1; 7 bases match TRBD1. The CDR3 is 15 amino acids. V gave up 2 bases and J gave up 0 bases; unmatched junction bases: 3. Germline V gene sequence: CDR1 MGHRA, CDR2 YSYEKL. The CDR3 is CASSQQDRVNTEAFF. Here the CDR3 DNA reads TGCGCCAGCAGCCAACAAGACAGGGTGAACACTGAAGCTTTCTTT.

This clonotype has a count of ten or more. CDR3 sequence (DNA): TGCAGCCCTCGGGCGGACCTCACAGATACGCAGTATTTT. Residues: CSPRADLTDTQYF. The chain carries TRBV29-1 and TRBJ2-3, with D hard to call. Trimming pared 8 bases from V and 2 bases from J, leaving 14 bases between. Germline-derived CDR1 and CDR2 are SQVTM and ANQGSEA. The CDR3 length is 13 residues.

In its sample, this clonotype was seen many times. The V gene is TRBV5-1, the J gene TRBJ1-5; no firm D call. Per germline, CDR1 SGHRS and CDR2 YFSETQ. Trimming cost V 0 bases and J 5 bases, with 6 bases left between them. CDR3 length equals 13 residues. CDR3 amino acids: CASSLGGDQPQHF. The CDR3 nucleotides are TGCGCCAGCAGCTTGGGAGGAGATCAGCCCCAGCATTTT.

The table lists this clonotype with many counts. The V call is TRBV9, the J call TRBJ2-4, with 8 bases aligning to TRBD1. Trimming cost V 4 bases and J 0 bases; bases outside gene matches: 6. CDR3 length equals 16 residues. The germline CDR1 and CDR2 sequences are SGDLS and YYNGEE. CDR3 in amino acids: CASSPTGGIAKNIQYF. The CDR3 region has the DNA TGTGCCAGCAGCCCTACAGGGGGGATAGCCAAAAACATTCAGTACTTC.

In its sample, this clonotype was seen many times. CDR3: CASSYSSPGASSNTEAFF. The DNA of the CDR3 is TGTGCCAGCAGTTACTCGAGTCCAGGGGCATCTTCGAACACTGAAGCTTTCTTT. V is TRBV6-5 and J is TRBJ1-1; TRBD1 is a possible D gene (6 bases). The germline V gene has CDR1 MNHEY and CDR2 SVGAGI. The CDR3 is made up of 18 amino acids. V was cut by 0 bases and J by 1 base, with 18 bases left in between.